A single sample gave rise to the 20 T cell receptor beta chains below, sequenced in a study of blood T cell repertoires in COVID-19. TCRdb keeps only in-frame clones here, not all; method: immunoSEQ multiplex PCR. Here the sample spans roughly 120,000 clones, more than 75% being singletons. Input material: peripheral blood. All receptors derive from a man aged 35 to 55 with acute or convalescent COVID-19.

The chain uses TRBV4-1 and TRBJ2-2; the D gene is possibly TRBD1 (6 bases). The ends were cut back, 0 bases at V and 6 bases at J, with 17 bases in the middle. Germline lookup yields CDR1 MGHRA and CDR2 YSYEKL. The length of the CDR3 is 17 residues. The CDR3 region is CASSQDEWGRNSGELFF. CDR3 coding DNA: TGCGCCAGCAGCCAAGATGAGTGGGGGCGAAACTCCGGGGAGCTGTTTTTT.

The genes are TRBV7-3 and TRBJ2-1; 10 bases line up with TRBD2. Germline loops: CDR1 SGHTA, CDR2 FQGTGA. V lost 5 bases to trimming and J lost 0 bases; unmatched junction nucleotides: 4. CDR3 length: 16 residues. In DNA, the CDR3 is TGTGCCAGCAGCCTACTAGCGGGGATCTCCTACAATGAGCAGTTCTTC. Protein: CASSLLAGISYNEQFF.

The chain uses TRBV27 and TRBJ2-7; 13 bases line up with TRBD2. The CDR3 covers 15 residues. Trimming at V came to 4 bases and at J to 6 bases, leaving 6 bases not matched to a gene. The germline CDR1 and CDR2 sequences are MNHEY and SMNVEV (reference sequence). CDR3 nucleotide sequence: TGTGCCAGCAGTTCGGGACTAGCGGGATTTTCCGAGCAGTACTTC. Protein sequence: CASSSGLAGFSEQYF.

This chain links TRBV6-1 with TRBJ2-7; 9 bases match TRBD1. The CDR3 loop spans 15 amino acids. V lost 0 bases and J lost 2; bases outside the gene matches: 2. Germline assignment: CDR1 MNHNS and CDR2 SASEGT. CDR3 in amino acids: CASSEAYRGPYEQYF. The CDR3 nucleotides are TGTGCCAGCAGTGAAGCGTACAGGGGGCCCTACGAGCAGTACTTC.

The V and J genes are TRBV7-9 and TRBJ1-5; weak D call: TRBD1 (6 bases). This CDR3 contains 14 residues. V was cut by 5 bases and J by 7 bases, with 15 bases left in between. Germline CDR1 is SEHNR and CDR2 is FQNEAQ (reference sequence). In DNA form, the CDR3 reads TGTGCCAGCAGCCTACAGGGAACGGGGCAGCCCCAGCATTTT. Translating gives CASSLQGTGQPQHF.

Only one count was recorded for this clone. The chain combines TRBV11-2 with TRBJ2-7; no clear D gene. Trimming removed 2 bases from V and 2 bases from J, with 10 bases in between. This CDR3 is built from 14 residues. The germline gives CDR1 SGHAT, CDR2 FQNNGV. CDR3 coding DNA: TGTGCCAGCAGCTTAAATGCAGGTCCCTACGAGCAGTACTTC. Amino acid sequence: CASSLNAGPYEQYF.

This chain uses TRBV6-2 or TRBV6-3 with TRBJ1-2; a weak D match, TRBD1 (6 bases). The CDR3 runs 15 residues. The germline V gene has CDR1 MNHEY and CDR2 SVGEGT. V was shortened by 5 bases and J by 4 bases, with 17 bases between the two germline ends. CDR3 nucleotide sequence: TGTGCCAGCAGTCGCCACGACACAGGGAGCTATGGCTACACCTTC. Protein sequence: CASSRHDTGSYGYTF.

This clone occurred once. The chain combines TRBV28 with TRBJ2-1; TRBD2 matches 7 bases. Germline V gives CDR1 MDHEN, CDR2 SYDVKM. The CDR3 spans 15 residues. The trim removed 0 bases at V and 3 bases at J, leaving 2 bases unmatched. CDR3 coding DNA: TGTGCCAGCAGTTTATGGGGGGAGGGCTACAATGAGCAGTTCTTC. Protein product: CASSLWGEGYNEQFF.

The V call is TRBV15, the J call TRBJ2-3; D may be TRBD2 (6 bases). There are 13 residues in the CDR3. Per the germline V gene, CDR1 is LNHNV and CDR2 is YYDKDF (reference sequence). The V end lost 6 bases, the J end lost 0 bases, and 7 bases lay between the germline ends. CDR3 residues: CATRSGSTDTQYF. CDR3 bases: TGTGCCACCAGGAGCGGGAGCACAGATACGCAGTATTTT.

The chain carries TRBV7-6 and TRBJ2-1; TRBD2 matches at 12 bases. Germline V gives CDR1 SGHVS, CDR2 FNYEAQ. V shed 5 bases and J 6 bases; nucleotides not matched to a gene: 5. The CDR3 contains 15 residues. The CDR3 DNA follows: TGTGCCAGCAGCCCTAGCGGGGGGGACTTCAATGAGCAGTTCTTC. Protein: CASSPSGGDFNEQFF.

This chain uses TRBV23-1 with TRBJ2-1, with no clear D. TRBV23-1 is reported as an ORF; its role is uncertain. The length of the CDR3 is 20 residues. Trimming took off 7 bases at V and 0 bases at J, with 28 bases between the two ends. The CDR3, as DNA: TGCGCCAGCATTTATTTTTTGACACCCTGCCTGTCCCCCTCCTACAATGAGCAGTTCTTC. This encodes CASIYFLTPCLSPSYNEQFF.

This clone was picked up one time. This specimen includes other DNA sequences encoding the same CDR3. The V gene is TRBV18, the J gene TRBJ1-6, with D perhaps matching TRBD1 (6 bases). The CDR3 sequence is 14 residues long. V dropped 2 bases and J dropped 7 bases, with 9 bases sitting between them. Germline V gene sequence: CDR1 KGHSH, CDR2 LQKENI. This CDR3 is CASSPDRKNSPLHF. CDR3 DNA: TGTGCCAGCTCACCAGACAGGAAGAATTCACCCCTCCACTTT. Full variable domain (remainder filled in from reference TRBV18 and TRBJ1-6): NAGVMQNPRHLVRRRGQEARLRCSPMKGHSHVYWYRQLPEEGLKFMVYLQKENIIDESGMPKERFSAEFPKEGPSILRIQQVVRGDSAAYFCASSPDRKNSPLHFGNGTRLTVT.

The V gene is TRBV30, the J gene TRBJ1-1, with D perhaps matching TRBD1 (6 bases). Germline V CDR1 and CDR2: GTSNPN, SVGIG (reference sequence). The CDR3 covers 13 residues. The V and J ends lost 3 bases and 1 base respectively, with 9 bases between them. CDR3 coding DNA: TGTGCCTGGAGAAGGACAGCGAACACTGAAGCTTTCTTT. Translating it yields CAWRRTANTEAFF.

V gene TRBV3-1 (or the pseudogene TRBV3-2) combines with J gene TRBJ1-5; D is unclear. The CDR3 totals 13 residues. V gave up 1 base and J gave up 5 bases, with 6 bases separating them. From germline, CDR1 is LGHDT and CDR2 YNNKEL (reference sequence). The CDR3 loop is CASSQGWHQPQHF. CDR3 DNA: TGTGCCAGCAGCCAAGGTTGGCATCAGCCCCAGCATTTT.

The CDR3 DNA follows: TGTGCCAGCAGCCTAGGCGGCTTAGCCGGCACCGGGGAGCTGTTTTTT. Protein sequence: CASSLGGLAGTGELFF. The gene calls are TRBV3-1 (or the pseudogene TRBV3-2) and TRBJ2-2; no definite D call. Germline-derived CDR1 and CDR2 are LGHDT and YNNKEL (reference sequence). CDR3 size: 16 residues. The V end was cut by 4 bases, the J end by 4 bases, with 16 bases between.

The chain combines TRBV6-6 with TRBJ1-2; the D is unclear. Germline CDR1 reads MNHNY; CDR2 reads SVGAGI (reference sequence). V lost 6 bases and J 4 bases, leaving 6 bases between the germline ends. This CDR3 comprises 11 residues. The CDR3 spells CASSLLYGYTF. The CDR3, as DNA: TGTGCCAGCAGCCTCCTCTATGGCTACACCTTC.

The CDR3 coding sequence is TGTGCCACCAGTGATTATGGAGGGGTTAGCAATCAGCCCCAGCATTTT. This codes for CATSDYGGVSNQPQHF. V and J are TRBV24-1 and TRBJ1-5, with TRBD1 as a possible D gene (5 bases). The V end was cut by 2 bases, the J end by 0 bases, with 10 bases between. Germline V gives CDR1 KGHDR, CDR2 SFDVKD. The CDR3 is 16 amino acids.

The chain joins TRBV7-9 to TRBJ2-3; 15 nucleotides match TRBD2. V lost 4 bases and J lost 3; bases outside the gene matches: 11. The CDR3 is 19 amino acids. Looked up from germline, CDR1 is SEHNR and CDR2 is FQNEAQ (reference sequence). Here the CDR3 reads CASSSPAGTSGRTTDTQYF. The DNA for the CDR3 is TGTGCCAGCAGCTCCCCTGCCGGGACTAGCGGGAGGACGACAGATACGCAGTATTTT.

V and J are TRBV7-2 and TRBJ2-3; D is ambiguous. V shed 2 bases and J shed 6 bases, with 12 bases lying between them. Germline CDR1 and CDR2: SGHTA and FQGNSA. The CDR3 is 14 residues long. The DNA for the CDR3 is TGTGCCAGCAGCTTAAGTCGGGTGCAGGATACGCAGTATTTT. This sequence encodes CASSLSRVQDTQYF.

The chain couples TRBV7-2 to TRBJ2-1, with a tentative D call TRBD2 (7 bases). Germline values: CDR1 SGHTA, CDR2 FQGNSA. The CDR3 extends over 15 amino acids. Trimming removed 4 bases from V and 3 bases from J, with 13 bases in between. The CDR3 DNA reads TGTGCCAGCAGCTGGGGGGGGGCCCACTACAATGAGCAGTTCTTC. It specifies CASSWGGAHYNEQFF.